Sequencing of this T cell receptor (beta chain) was carried out in a study of tumor-infiltrating lymphocytes in primary liver carcinoma. Study-wide background: Sample counts of productive TCRbeta reads spanned roughly 3.5 to 8 million; these counts were similar across tissue types.

As to this clonotype: At one end the junction does not follow the germline gene, possibly because of a read error.

Germline V gene lookup returns CDR1 MNHNY and CDR2 SVGAGI (reference sequence). The CDR3 contains 13 residues. Production of TCR beta cDNA used approximately 0.45 ug total RNA together with a constant-region primer. Three-round nested multiplex PCR performed with slightly modified ARM-PCR produced the TCR beta libraries. Two initial PCR rounds of around 10 cycles each paired TRBV1-TRBV30 forward primers with a C-beta reverse primer. One entry per CDR3 protein results from TCRdb running MiXCR on the multiplex PCR reads. The sample has about 54,000 distinct CDR3 sequences; 70% to 85% are singletons. Both RNA and DNA were isolated together from roughly 20-30 mg of bulk tissue that had not been sorted.

The rearrangement uses TRBV6-6 and TRBJ1-1; no clear D. Sequencing was performed on liver tumor tissue from sampling region 2. Subset indicated: tumor region T2, inferior pole. The clonotype originates from a man aged 40-50 years with primary liver carcinoma and hepatitis B virus infection. This chain's CDR3 is CAGRRRENTEAFF. The CDR3 DNA sequence: TGCGCCGGCAGACGACGGGAGAACACTGAAGCTTTCTTT.